Listed below are T cell receptor beta chains from one sample, sequenced in a study of T cell repertoires in cytomegalovirus infection. MiXCR was run by TCRdb on the reads, yielding one entry per CDR3 protein. The sample contains around 450,000 distinct CDR3 sequences, roughly 30% of which appear only once. The sequenced material came from PBMCs. These receptors were collected from a human donor in good health (CMV status not recorded). Some clones in this sample may be carry-over from other donors' samples. Each CDR3 is given with its conserved first and last residue. Fields, in order: D gene, J gene, clone size, V gene, CDR3 length, CDR3 protein, CDR3 DNA. D genes are given only for firm matches. The size field is filled for only some rows; it gives once, few, many or a size class.

.	TRBJ1-2	many	TRBV4-1	19	CASSQDRQLSGGPNYGYTF	TGCGCCAGCAGCCAAGACCGCCAGCTTAGCGGGGGGCCCAACTATGGCTACACCTTC
.	TRBJ1-2	.	TRBV3-1	14	CASSGTPGGYGYTF	TGTGCCAGCAGCGGGACGCCGGGCGGGTATGGCTACACCTTC
.	TRBJ1-6	.	TRBV5-1	17	CASSRQDRGSYNSPLHF	TGCGCCAGCAGCCGACAGGACCGGGGATCCTATAATTCACCCCTCCACTTT
TRBD1	TRBJ1-5	many	TRBV7-8	14	CASSVGQGNQPQHF	TGTGCCAGCAGCGTCGGACAGGGCAATCAGCCCCAGCATTTT
.	TRBJ1-3	many	TRBV7-4	14	CASSGNGAGNTIYF	TGTGCCAGCAGCGGTAATGGGGCTGGAAACACCATATATTTT
.	TRBJ2-6	few	TRBV6-5	14	CASSYSPGANVLTF	TGTGCCAGCAGTTACTCTCCTGGGGCCAACGTCCTGACTTTC
.	TRBJ2-6	many	TRBV19	13	CASSISGANVLTF	TGTGCCAGCAGCATTTCTGGGGCCAACGTCCTGACTTTC
.	TRBJ2-5	few	TRBV20-1	15	CSARSRQGGAKTQYF	TGCAGTGCTAGATCCCGGCAGGGGGGGGCCAAGACCCAGTACTTC
.	TRBJ2-2	.	TRBV7-2	12	CASSFLNGDLFF	TGTGCAAGCAGCTTTTTAAACGGGGATCTGTTTTTT
TRBD1	TRBJ1-1	few	TRBV2	17	CASSEEGGRGLKVEAFF	TGTGCCAGCAGTGAAGAGGGAGGGAGGGGGCTAAAGGTTGAAGCTTTCTTT
.	TRBJ2-7	few	TRBV28	15	CASSLWAGAVYEQYF	TGTGCCAGCAGTTTATGGGCAGGGGCGGTTTACGAGCAGTACTTC
.	TRBJ1-6	.	TRBV2	12	CASSERSSPLHF	TGTGCCAGCAGTGAACGGTCCTCACCCCTCCACTTT
.	TRBJ1-5	many	TRBV7-2	15	CASSLDKPTDQPQHF	TGTGCCAGCAGCTTAGACAAACCCACCGATCAGCCCCAGCATTTT
.	TRBJ1-3	few	TRBV18	13	CASSPGLRETIYF	TGTGCCAGCTCACCAGGCCTACGGGAGACCATATATTTT